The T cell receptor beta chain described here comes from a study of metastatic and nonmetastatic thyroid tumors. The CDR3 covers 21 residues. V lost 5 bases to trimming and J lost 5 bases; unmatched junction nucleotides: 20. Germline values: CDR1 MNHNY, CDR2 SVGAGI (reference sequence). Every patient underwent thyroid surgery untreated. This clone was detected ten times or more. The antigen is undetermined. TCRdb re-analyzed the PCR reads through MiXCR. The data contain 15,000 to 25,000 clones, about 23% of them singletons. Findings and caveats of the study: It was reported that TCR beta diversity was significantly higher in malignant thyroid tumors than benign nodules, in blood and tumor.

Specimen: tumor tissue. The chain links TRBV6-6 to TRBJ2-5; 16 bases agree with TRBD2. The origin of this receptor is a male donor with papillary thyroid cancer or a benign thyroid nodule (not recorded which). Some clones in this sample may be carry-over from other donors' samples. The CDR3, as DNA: TGTGCCAGCAGTCTCAAGGGACTAGCGGGAGGGCCGAACATATTATCGGAGACCCAGTACTTC. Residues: CASSLKGLAGGPNILSETQYF.